The rows below give T cell receptor beta chains drawn from one sample of a study of blood T cell repertoires in COVID-19. Sequencing used immunoSEQ multiplex PCR; TCRdb keeps in-frame clones, though not all of them. The repertoire includes about 250,000 clones, 88% of them detected once, and 3% sits in the top ten. Specimen: PBMCs or T cells enriched from blood (not recorded which). These receptors came from a woman in her forties or fifties who had recovered from COVID-19. Both conserved end residues are part of each CDR3. A D gene is named only where the DNA matches it firmly. Clone size is shown for a subset of rows, as once, few, many or a class of expanded clone.

J gene: TRBJ1-5; V gene: TRBV3-1/TRBV3-2; clone size: .; D gene: TRBD1; CDR3 protein: CASSQGDSQGNQPQHF; CDR3 DNA: TGTGCCAGCAGCCAAGGGGACAGCCAAGGGAATCAGCCCCAGCATTTT
J gene: TRBJ2-1; V gene: TRBV4-1; clone size: .; D gene: .; CDR3 protein: CASSHRDRYNEQFF; CDR3 DNA: TGCGCCAGCAGCCACCGTGACAGGTACAATGAGCAGTTCTTC
J gene: TRBJ1-4; V gene: TRBV3-1/TRBV3-2; clone size: .; D gene: .; CDR3 protein: CASSLRGDEKLFF; CDR3 DNA: TGTGCCAGCAGTTTACGGGGAGATGAAAAACTGTTTTTT
J gene: TRBJ2-3; V gene: TRBV7-3; clone size: .; D gene: .; CDR3 protein: CASSWQYTDTQYF; CDR3 DNA: TGTGCCAGCAGCTGGCAATATACAGATACGCAGTATTTT
J gene: TRBJ2-1; V gene: TRBV30; clone size: .; D gene: TRBD2; CDR3 protein: CAWSVRTSGRQYFGEQFF; CDR3 DNA: TGTGCCTGGAGTGTACGCACTAGCGGGAGGCAATATTTCGGTGAGCAGTTCTTC
J gene: TRBJ1-5; V gene: TRBV5-8; clone size: .; D gene: .; CDR3 protein: CASSRTLSNQPQHF; CDR3 DNA: TGTGCCAGCAGCCGGACACTTAGCAATCAGCCCCAGCATTTT
J gene: TRBJ1-6; V gene: TRBV5-4; clone size: .; D gene: .; CDR3 protein: CASSPSGGRSNSPLHF; CDR3 DNA: TGTGCCAGCAGCCCGAGCGGAGGTCGTAGCAATTCACCCCTCCACTTT
J gene: TRBJ2-6; V gene: TRBV7-5; clone size: once; D gene: .; CDR3 protein: CARSTPREGCSGANVLTF; CDR3 DNA: TGTGCCAGAAGCACGCCTCGGGAGGGGTGTAGCGGGGCCAACGTCCTGACTTTC
J gene: TRBJ2-7; V gene: TRBV20-1; clone size: .; D gene: .; CDR3 protein: CSARLAVEQYF; CDR3 DNA: TGCAGTGCTAGGTTGGCGGTGGAGCAGTACTTC
J gene: TRBJ1-1; V gene: TRBV9; clone size: .; D gene: TRBD1; CDR3 protein: CASSVGTGAGEAFF; CDR3 DNA: TGTGCCAGCAGCGTAGGGACAGGGGCTGGTGAAGCTTTCTTT
J gene: TRBJ2-3; V gene: TRBV15; clone size: .; D gene: .; CDR3 protein: CATSRDRQGPDTQYF; CDR3 DNA: TGTGCCACCAGCAGAGATCGGCAGGGTCCAGATACGCAGTATTTT
J gene: TRBJ1-1; V gene: TRBV6-5; clone size: .; D gene: TRBD1; CDR3 protein: CASGQGVNTEAFF; CDR3 DNA: TGTGCCAGCGGGCAGGGGGTGAACACTGAAGCTTTCTTT
J gene: TRBJ2-2; V gene: TRBV3-1/TRBV3-2; clone size: .; D gene: TRBD2; CDR3 protein: CASSQDLVLAGTGELFF; CDR3 DNA: TGTGCCAGCAGCCAAGATCTTGTTCTAGCGGGGACCGGGGAGCTGTTTTTT
J gene: TRBJ2-7; V gene: TRBV27; clone size: .; D gene: .; CDR3 protein: CASSTTGPYYEQYF; CDR3 DNA: TGTGCCAGCAGCACGACAGGACCATACTACGAGCAGTACTTC
J gene: TRBJ1-5; V gene: TRBV6-2/TRBV6-3; clone size: .; D gene: TRBD1; CDR3 protein: CASSSPTLDRRSQPQHF; CDR3 DNA: TGTGCCAGCAGTTCCCCTACCTTGGACAGGAGGTCTCAGCCCCAGCATTTT
J gene: TRBJ2-7; V gene: TRBV5-1; clone size: few; D gene: .; CDR3 protein: CASSWTGGGSSGEQYF; CDR3 DNA: TGCGCCAGCAGCTGGACGGGGGGCGGGTCTTCGGGCGAGCAGTACTTC
J gene: TRBJ2-1; V gene: TRBV6-1; clone size: .; D gene: .; CDR3 protein: CACDRGGYNEQFF; CDR3 DNA: TGTGCCTGCGACAGGGGAGGGTACAATGAGCAGTTCTTC
J gene: TRBJ2-2; V gene: TRBV15; clone size: .; D gene: .; CDR3 protein: CATSRDTNTGELFF; CDR3 DNA: TGTGCCACCAGCAGAGATACGAACACCGGGGAGCTGTTTTTT
J gene: TRBJ1-1; V gene: TRBV5-1; clone size: .; D gene: .; CDR3 protein: CASTPSGNTEAFF; CDR3 DNA: TGCGCCAGCACCCCTTCGGGGAACACTGAAGCTTTCTTT
J gene: TRBJ1-1; V gene: TRBV6-1; clone size: .; D gene: TRBD1; CDR3 protein: CASSQDRGRTEAFF; CDR3 DNA: TGTGCCAGCAGTCAGGACAGGGGCAGAACTGAAGCTTTCTTT
J gene: TRBJ2-1; V gene: TRBV30; clone size: .; D gene: TRBD2; CDR3 protein: CAWSPPRGGSYNEQFF; CDR3 DNA: TGTGCCTGGAGTCCTCCGCGGGGGGGCTCGTACAATGAGCAGTTCTTC
J gene: TRBJ2-5; V gene: TRBV7-8; clone size: .; D gene: .; CDR3 protein: CASSSSLSGSLETQYF; CDR3 DNA: TGTGCCAGCAGCTCCTCACTCTCCGGGAGCCTGGAGACCCAGTACTTC
J gene: TRBJ2-1; V gene: TRBV11-2; clone size: .; D gene: TRBD2; CDR3 protein: CATSGSRGDSEQFF; CDR3 DNA: TGTGCCACCTCCGGGAGCCGGGGGGACTCTGAGCAGTTCTTC
J gene: TRBJ1-5; V gene: TRBV6-1; clone size: .; D gene: TRBD1; CDR3 protein: CASSESGTGKKPQHF; CDR3 DNA: TGTGCCAGCAGTGAATCGGGGACAGGTAAAAAGCCCCAGCATTTT
J gene: TRBJ2-7; V gene: TRBV28; clone size: .; D gene: .; CDR3 protein: CASSFMGHNYEQYF; CDR3 DNA: TGTGCCAGCAGTTTCATGGGACACAACTACGAGCAGTACTTC